The 3 T cell receptor beta chains in this list originate from one sample, sequenced in a study of T cell responses to AZD1222 COVID-19 vaccine. Generated by immunoSEQ multiplex PCR, the TCRdb table keeps only in-frame clones and is missing some. The data hold about 120,000 clones, with 86% observed a single time. Sequencing used peripheral blood, obtained 28 days after the second AZD1222 dose. These receptors were collected from an adult who received the AZD1222 COVID-19 vaccine.

The chain has TRBV5-8 and TRBJ2-3; D unclear. Trimming removed 0 bases at V and 4 bases at J, with 18 bases between. CDR1 and CDR2 (germline): SGHTS, YDEGEE. This CDR3 is built from 17 residues. CDR3 in amino acids: CASSLDGSEGWADTQYF. In DNA form, the CDR3 reads TGTGCCAGCAGCTTGGACGGGTCCGAAGGGTGGGCAGATACGCAGTATTTT.

The CDR3: CASSLGPVIGYTF. The CDR3 bases are TGTGCCAGCAGTTTGGGCCCAGTCATTGGCTACACCTTC. The chain joins TRBV28 to TRBJ1-2, with unresolved D. Trimming pared 3 bases from V and 7 bases from J, leaving 12 bases between. CDR1 is MDHEN, CDR2 SYDVKM, per germline. This CDR3 comprises 13 residues.

This clone appeared a single time. The chain has TRBV13 and TRBJ1-2, with TRBD1 matching 9 bases. With 5 bases clipped from V and 3 bases from J, the junction kept 10 bases outside the gene matches. Germline CDR1 reads PRHDT; CDR2 reads FYEKMQ (reference sequence). This CDR3 is built from 16 residues. The CDR3 protein is CASSPPRRDRDYGYTF. CDR3 nucleotide sequence: TGTGCCAGCAGCCCTCCCAGGCGGGACAGGGACTATGGCTACACCTTC.